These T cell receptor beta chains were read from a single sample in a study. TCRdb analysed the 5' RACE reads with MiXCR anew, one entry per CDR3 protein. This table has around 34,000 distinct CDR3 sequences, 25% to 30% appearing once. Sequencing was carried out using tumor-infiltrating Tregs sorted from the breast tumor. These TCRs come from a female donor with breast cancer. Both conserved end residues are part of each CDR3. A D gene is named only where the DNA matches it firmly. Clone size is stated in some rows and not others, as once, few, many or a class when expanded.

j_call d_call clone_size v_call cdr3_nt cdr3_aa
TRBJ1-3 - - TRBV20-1 TGCAGTGCTAACACCCTGGGCAGGGGTGACACCATATATTTT CSANTLGRGDTIYF
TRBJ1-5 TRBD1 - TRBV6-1 TGTGCCAGCAGGGGGGAAGGGGGCGGTCAGCCCCAGCATTTT CASRGEGGGQPQHF
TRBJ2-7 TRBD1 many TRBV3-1 TGTGCCAGCAGCCAACGGACAGGGTCCCACGAGCAGTACTTC CASSQRTGSHEQYF
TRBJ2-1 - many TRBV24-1 TGTGCCACCAGTGACCCGACATCCTCCTACAATGAGCAGTTCTTC CATSDPTSSYNEQFF
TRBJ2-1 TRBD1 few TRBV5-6 TGTGCCAGCAGCCCCCGGACAGGGAACAATGAGCAGTTCTTC CASSPRTGNNEQFF
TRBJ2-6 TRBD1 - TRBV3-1 TGTGCCAGCAGCCCCACGGACAGGCAAAGCTCTGGGGCCAACGTCCTGACCTTC CASSPTDRQSSGANVLTF
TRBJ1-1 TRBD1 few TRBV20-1 TGCAGTGCTAGCCGGGACAGGGGAGTCGAAGCTTTCTTT CSASRDRGVEAFF
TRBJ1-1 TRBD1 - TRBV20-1 TGCAGTGCTGGCGGGACAGTGAACACTGAAGCTTTCTTT CSAGGTVNTEAFF
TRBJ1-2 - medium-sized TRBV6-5 TGTGCCAGCAGTTATCCAAGGGGGAGCGTCGGGGGCTCTAACTATGGCTACACCTTC CASSYPRGSVGGSNYGYTF
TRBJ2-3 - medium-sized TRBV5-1 TGCGCCAGCAGCAAGGACAGCACAGATACGCAGTATTTT CASSKDSTDTQYF
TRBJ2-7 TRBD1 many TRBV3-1 TGTGCCAGCAGCAACCGGGACAGGCATCACTACGAGCAGTACTTC CASSNRDRHHYEQYF
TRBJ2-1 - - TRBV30 TGTGCCTGGAGTCCGGGAGTTGAGCAGTTCTTC CAWSPGVEQFF
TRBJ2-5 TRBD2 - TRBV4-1 TGCGCCAGCAGCCAAGTGGGACTAGCGGGTAAAGAGACCCAGTACTTC CASSQVGLAGKETQYF
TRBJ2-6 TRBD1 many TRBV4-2 TGTGCCAGCAGCCAGCCGGGACAGGGGGCCTCTGGGGCCAACGTCCTGACTTTC CASSQPGQGASGANVLTF
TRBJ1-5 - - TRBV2 TGTGCCAGCAGAGAACAGGGAGTTAGCAATCAGCCCCAGCATTTT CASREQGVSNQPQHF
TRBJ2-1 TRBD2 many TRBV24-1 TGTGCCACCAGTGATACGGGACTAGGGATCTTGGATGAGCAGTTCTTC CATSDTGLGILDEQFF
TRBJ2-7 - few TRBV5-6 TGTGCCAGCAGCTTGAGGAAGTACGAGCAGTACTTC CASSLRKYEQYF
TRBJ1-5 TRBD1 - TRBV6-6 TGTGCCAGCAGTTCTGACAGGGTGCGTCAGCCCCAGCATTTT CASSSDRVRQPQHF
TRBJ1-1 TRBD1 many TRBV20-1 TGCAGTGCTAGAGCGGTGGGACAGGGGTTATGGGGCACTGAAGCTTTCTTT CSARAVGQGLWGTEAFF
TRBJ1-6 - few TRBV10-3 TGTGCCATCAGTGCCTACGATATAGGGTTGACTGGGAATAATTCACCCCTCCACTTT CAISAYDIGLTGNNSPLHF
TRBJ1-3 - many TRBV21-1 TGTGCCAGCAGCAAAGATCGCGGGGATGGAAACACCATATATTTT CASSKDRGDGNTIYF
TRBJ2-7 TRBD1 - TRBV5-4 TGTGCCTACACGTCCGGGACAGGGAACGAGCAGTACTTC CAYTSGTGNEQYF
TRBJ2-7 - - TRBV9 TGTGCCAGCAGCGTAGAAAGCGCCCCCGCCAATGAGCAGTACTTC CASSVESAPANEQYF
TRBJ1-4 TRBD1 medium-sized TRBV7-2 TGTGCCAGCAGCCACCCGTACGGACAGGGGTCTGGTGAAAAACTGTTTTTT CASSHPYGQGSGEKLFF
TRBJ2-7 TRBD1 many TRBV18 TGTGCCAGCTCACCGGGGCAGGGGGCCTACGAGCAGTACTTC CASSPGQGAYEQYF
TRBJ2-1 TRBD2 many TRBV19 TGTGCCAGTAGTAAGACTAGCCTCGGTTCCAATGAGCAGTTCTTC CASSKTSLGSNEQFF